This T cell receptor (beta chain) was documented in a study of blood T cell repertoires in COVID-19. Study overall: The samples span acute and convalescent COVID-19 from the United States, Italy and Spain. PBMCs, B-cell-depleted T cells, or T cells were the source of the cDNA or gDNA that made up the material.

Seattle patients were enrolled during active infection and followed longitudinally. TCRdb keeps only in-frame clones here, not all; method: immunoSEQ multiplex PCR. The table records about 130,000 clones, roughly 77% of them present only once. The origin of this receptor is a woman between 65 and 79 years old with COVID-19, enrolled during active disease. The sequenced sample consisted of peripheral blood.

CDR3 amino acids: CASSMTGEYEQYF. The CDR3 DNA sequence: TGTGCCAGCTCCATGACAGGGGAATACGAGCAGTACTTC. The chain couples TRBV18 to TRBJ2-7, with TRBD1 identical over 8 bases. CDR1 and CDR2 (germline): KGHSH, LQKENI. Trimming cost V 6 bases and J 4 bases; bases outside gene matches: 5. CDR3 size: 13 residues.